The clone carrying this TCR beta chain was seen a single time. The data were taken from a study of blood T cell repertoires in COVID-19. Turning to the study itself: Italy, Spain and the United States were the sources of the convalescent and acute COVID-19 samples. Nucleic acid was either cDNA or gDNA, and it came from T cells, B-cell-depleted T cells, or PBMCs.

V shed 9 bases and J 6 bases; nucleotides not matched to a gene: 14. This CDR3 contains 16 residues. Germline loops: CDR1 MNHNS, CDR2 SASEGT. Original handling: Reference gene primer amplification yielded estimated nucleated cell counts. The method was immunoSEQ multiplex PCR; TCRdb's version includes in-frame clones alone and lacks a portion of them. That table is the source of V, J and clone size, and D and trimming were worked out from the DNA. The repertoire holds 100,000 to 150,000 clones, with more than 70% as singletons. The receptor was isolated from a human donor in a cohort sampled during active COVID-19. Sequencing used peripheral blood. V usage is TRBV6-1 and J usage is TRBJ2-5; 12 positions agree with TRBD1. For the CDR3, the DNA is TGTGCCAGTTGTGAAGCGGGGACAGGGGGCATGAAGACCCAGTACTTC. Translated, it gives CASCEAGTGGMKTQYF.